These 21 T cell receptor beta chains were all obtained from the same sample, sequenced in a study of T-cell reconstitution after alpha-beta-depleted transplantation in children. Unique molecular identifiers were used to barcode this TCRbeta library. TCRdb independently ran MiXCR on the PCR reads; one entry per CDR3 protein. The data contain about 270,000 distinct CDR3 sequences, approximately 9.8% of them seen just once; the ten biggest clones take up 10%. This specimen was PBMCs from the stem cell graft donor, taken from the stem cell graft. The receptor set was obtained from a human donor who donated a stem cell graft to a child with SCID.

V is TRBV27 and J is TRBJ2-1; 7 nucleotides align to TRBD1. Germline CDR1 MNHEY, CDR2 SMNVEV (reference sequence). The trim removed 0 bases at V and 1 base at J, leaving 3 bases unmatched. CDR3 length: 16 amino acids. The CDR3 region is CASSLSGQASYNEQFF. CDR3 DNA sequence: TGTGCCAGCAGTTTATCAGGACAGGCGTCCTACAATGAGCAGTTCTTC.

J is TRBJ1-1 and V is TRBV29-1; a weak D match, TRBD1 (6 bases). V shed 3 bases and J shed 1 base, with 9 bases lying between them. This CDR3 spans 13 amino acids. Germline lookup yields CDR1 SQVTM and CDR2 ANQGSEA. This CDR3 reads CSVESRGNTEAFF. DNA of the CDR3: TGCAGCGTTGAGTCCAGGGGGAACACTGAAGCTTTCTTT.

This clonotype was seen only a few times. The chain recombines TRBV6-5 with TRBJ2-7, with 13 nucleotides matching TRBD2. Germline V gene data show CDR1 as MNHEY and CDR2 as SVGAGI. The CDR3 totals 14 residues. Trimming took 6 bases from V and 5 from J; bases not matched to a gene: 4. CDR3 DNA: TGTGCCAGCAGAGGACTAGCGGGGGTAGACGAGCAGTACTTC. It yields the protein CASRGLAGVDEQYF.

This clonotype was found many times. This rearrangement joins TRBV9 to TRBJ2-5; D perhaps matches TRBD1 (5 bases). The CDR3 runs to 14 residues. Trimming stripped 0 bases from V and 1 base from J, with 7 bases between. Germline CDR1 and CDR2: SGDLS and YYNGEE. The CDR3 reads CASSVDTGQETQYF. Here the CDR3 DNA reads TGTGCCAGCAGCGTAGATACAGGCCAAGAGACCCAGTACTTC.

There are many counts of this clonotype. The chain carries TRBV5-1 and TRBJ1-4, with TRBD1 as a possible D gene (5 bases). Germline V gene sequence: CDR1 SGHRS, CDR2 YFSETQ. This CDR3 has 15 amino acids. With 0 bases removed from V and 3 bases from J, the gap between germline ends came to 9 bases. CDR3 in amino acids: CASSLVGRANEKLFF. The DNA for the CDR3 is TGCGCCAGCAGCTTGGTGGGACGGGCTAATGAAAAACTGTTTTTT. The full variable domain, with the rest looked up from reference TRBV5-1 and TRBJ1-4, is KAGVTQTPRYLIKTRGQQVTLSCSPISGHRSVSWYQQTPGQGLQFLFEYFSETQRNKGNFPGRFSGRQFSNSRSEMNVSTLELGDSALYLCASSLVGRANEKLFFGSGTQLSVL.

This clonotype appeared a single time. The chain joins TRBV10-2 to TRBJ1-2, with D hard to call. V was clipped by 3 bases and J by 6 bases, with 11 bases between them. Germline-derived CDR1 and CDR2 are WSHSY and SAAADI. CDR3 length: 13 amino acids. The CDR3 bases are TGCGCCAGCAGTGAATTTAGGGATCATGGCTACACCTTC. It specifies CASSEFRDHGYTF.

This rearrangement joins TRBV12-3 or TRBV12-4 to TRBJ1-5; TRBD1 matches 10 bases. The CDR3 sequence is 14 residues long. V lost 4 bases and J lost 6; bases outside the gene matches: 3. The CDR3 sequence: CASSWGTGAQPQHF. CDR3 DNA: TGTGCCAGCAGTTGGGGGACAGGGGCTCAGCCCCAGCATTTT.

In its sample, this clonotype was seen a few times. This sequence joins TRBV2 and TRBJ1-1, with D unclear. CDR3 length equals 11 residues. The V and J ends lost 7 bases and 2 bases respectively, with 5 bases between them. The germline V gene has CDR1 SNHLY and CDR2 FYNNEI. The CDR3 protein is CASNTNTEAFF. For the CDR3, the DNA is TGTGCCAGCAACACAAACACTGAAGCTTTCTTT.

In its sample, this clonotype was seen many times. The chain has TRBV11-2 and TRBJ1-3; D remains unclear. The CDR3 sequence is 14 residues long. The ends were cut back, 2 bases at V and 3 bases at J, with 8 bases in the middle. Germline V gene lookup returns CDR1 SGHAT and CDR2 FQNNGV. The CDR3 coding sequence is TGTGCCAGCAGCTTAAATCTGGTTGGAAACACCATATATTTT. Translated, it gives CASSLNLVGNTIYF.

Ten or more counts support this clonotype. This chain links TRBV27 with TRBJ2-2, with a tentative D call TRBD1 (6 bases). Germline V CDR1 and CDR2: MNHEY, SMNVEV (reference sequence). V was trimmed by 3 bases and J by 7 bases, leaving 6 bases between them. The CDR3 contains 12 residues. In DNA form, the CDR3 reads TGTGCCAGCAGTTTCAGGGGCGGGGAGCTGTTTTTT. It is translated as CASSFRGGELFF.

Many counts were recorded for this clonotype. The V call is TRBV5-1, the J call TRBJ2-3; D assignment may be TRBD1 or TRBD2 (5 bases each). V lost 5 bases and J 2 bases, leaving 12 bases between the germline ends. The CDR3 runs to 14 residues. Germline CDR1 SGHRS, CDR2 YFSETQ. In DNA form, the CDR3 reads TGCGCCAGCAGGGGCCCGGGGCACACAGATACGCAGTATTTT. As protein: CASRGPGHTDTQYF. The complete variable domain, with remaining parts taken from reference TRBV5-1 and TRBJ2-3, reads KAGVTQTPRYLIKTRGQQVTLSCSPISGHRSVSWYQQTPGQGLQFLFEYFSETQRNKGNFPGRFSGRQFSNSRSEMNVSTLELGDSALYLCASRGPGHTDTQYFGPGTRLTVL.

This clonotype occurred a few times. The V call is TRBV28, the J call TRBJ2-3, with D maybe TRBD1 (5 bases). Germline CDR1 MDHEN, CDR2 SYDVKM. The V gene lost 4 bases and the J gene lost 0 bases, with 14 bases spanning the gap. The CDR3 is 16 amino acids. The CDR3 nucleotides are TGTGCCAGCAGTTCCCTACTGGGGCGTAGCACAGATACGCAGTATTTT. It translates to CASSSLLGRSTDTQYF.

This chain's CDR3 is CASSDRNTGELFF. Here the CDR3 DNA reads TGTGCCAGCAGCGACAGGAACACCGGGGAGCTGTTTTTT. This chain connects TRBV12-3 or TRBV12-4 to TRBJ2-2; D is possibly TRBD1 (5 bases). The V end was cut by 6 bases, the J end by 1 base, with 6 bases between. This CDR3 has 13 residues.

The rearrangement joins TRBV5-1 to TRBJ2-3, with a possible D match to TRBD1 (6 bases). V shed 4 bases and J shed 0 bases, with 12 bases lying between them. This CDR3 has 15 residues. The germline gives CDR1 SGHRS, CDR2 YFSETQ. The CDR3 spells CASSQDSTSTDTQYF. The CDR3 DNA reads TGCGCCAGCAGCCAGGACAGTACTAGCACAGATACGCAGTATTTT. The variable domain in full, with the rest retrieved from reference TRBV5-1 and TRBJ2-3, is KAGVTQTPRYLIKTRGQQVTLSCSPISGHRSVSWYQQTPGQGLQFLFEYFSETQRNKGNFPGRFSGRQFSNSRSEMNVSTLELGDSALYLCASSQDSTSTDTQYFGPGTRLTVL.

The J gene is TRBJ2-7, the V gene TRBV4-2; no definite D call. In germline, CDR1 is LGHNA, CDR2 YNFKEQ. V dropped 0 bases and J dropped 9 bases, with 12 bases sitting between them. The length of the CDR3 is 13 residues. CDR3 DNA: TGTGCCAGCAGCCAAGAGGCTACGAACGTGCAGTACTTC. Translation gives CASSQEATNVQYF.

There are many counts of this clonotype. V gene TRBV12-3 or TRBV12-4 combines with J gene TRBJ2-1; 8 bases line up with TRBD2. J lost 7 bases, V lost 4 bases, and 9 bases had no gene match. This CDR3 comprises 15 residues. In nucleotides, the CDR3 is TGTGCCAGCAGTTCCACGGGGGGGCCGTGGAATGAGCAGTTCTTC. This gives the protein CASSSTGGPWNEQFF.

The V and J genes are TRBV2 and TRBJ2-6, with 8 bases matching TRBD1. The CDR3 has 17 residues. Trimming took 6 bases from V and 4 from J; bases not matched to a gene: 11. CDR1 is SNHLY, CDR2 FYNNEI, per germline. The CDR3 sequence is CASSYALTGAGANVLTF. The CDR3, as DNA: TGTGCCAGCAGCTATGCGCTGACAGGGGCAGGGGCCAACGTCCTGACTTTC.

This clonotype was observed many times. The chain links TRBV11-2 to TRBJ2-7, with D possibly being TRBD1 (6 bases). The CDR3 contains 15 residues. Per the germline V gene, CDR1 is SGHAT and CDR2 is FQNNGV. V lost 1 base to trimming and J lost 2 bases, with 12 bases between them. CDR3 bases: TGTGCCAGCAGCTTAGTTGGGTCAGGGGCCTACGAGCAGTACTTC. Its protein is CASSLVGSGAYEQYF.

This clonotype has a count of ten or more. The chain links TRBV3-1 to TRBJ2-7; D perhaps matches TRBD1 (6 bases). Trimming pared 5 bases from V and 1 base from J, leaving 9 bases between. The CDR3 sequence is 13 residues long. CDR1 and CDR2 from the germline V gene are LGHDT and YNNKEL (reference sequence). CDR3 protein: CASSRTESYEQYF. The CDR3 DNA reads as TGTGCCAGCAGCAGGACAGAATCCTACGAGCAGTACTTC.

This clonotype was found a few times. CDR3 region: CASSLDSKVGAFF. As DNA, the CDR3 is TGTGCCAGCAGCTTAGACAGTAAGGTGGGCGCTTTCTTT. This chain connects TRBV11-2 to TRBJ1-1; D uncertain. The V and J ends lost 0 bases and 11 bases respectively, with 13 bases between them. Per germline, CDR1 SGHAT and CDR2 FQNNGV. The CDR3 contains 13 residues.

V and J are TRBV14 and TRBJ2-5; TRBD1 matches 7 bases. The CDR3 has 13 amino acids. CDR1 and CDR2 (germline): SGHDN, FVKESK. Trimming took 6 bases from V and 5 from J; bases not matched to a gene: 6. The CDR3 region has the DNA TGTGCCAGCAGTCTAGACAGGGTCGAGACCCAGTACTTC. Protein product: CASSLDRVETQYF.